This T cell receptor (beta chain) stems from a study of blood T cell repertoires in COVID-19. The assay was immunoSEQ multiplex PCR, and TCRdb's table has in-frame clones only and misses some. The sample comprises over 100,000 clones, 80% to 85% of which are singletons, and approximately 0.76% rests with the top ten. The origin of this receptor is a woman aged 70-85 years with acute or convalescent COVID-19. Sequencing was done on a sample of peripheral blood.

The CDR3 DNA reads TGTGCCAGCAGCTTGCCTGGCCTAGCCTCTGATGAGCAGTTCTTC. This translates into CASSLPGLASDEQFF. The chain carries TRBV5-6 and TRBJ2-1, with a possible D match to TRBD2 (5 bases). Germline V CDR1 and CDR2: SGHDT, YYEEEE. The CDR3 sequence is 15 residues long. Trimming shortened V by 1 base and J by 8 bases, and 16 bases separated the two germline ends.